The 9 T cell receptor beta chains below come from one sample, sequenced in a study of OX40 agonist ivuxolimab in advanced cancers. Profiling relied on immunoSEQ multiplex PCR, and the TCRdb table lists in-frame clones only, not all of them. The repertoire consists of roughly 75,000 clones, with over 85% occurring once and the leading ten covering over 0.3%. The sequences come from CD4+ or CD8+ T cells sorted from blood, collected in a trial of the OX40 agonist ivuxolimab. The receptors derive from an adult with an advanced solid tumor such as melanoma, head and neck, liver or kidney cancer.

The chain links TRBV10-3 to TRBJ2-7; D call uncertain. Germline V lookup: CDR1 ENHRY, CDR2 SYGVKD. With 4 bases removed from V and 7 bases from J, the gap between germline ends came to 14 bases. This CDR3 has 13 residues. CDR3 sequence (DNA): TGTGCCATCAGTGGAAGGCCCGATGGGGAGCAGTACTTC. Translation gives CAISGRPDGEQYF.

The J gene is TRBJ2-1, the V gene TRBV28; D might be TRBD2 (5 bases). The CDR3 has 15 residues. Per germline, CDR1 MDHEN and CDR2 SYDVKM. Between the trimmed V and J ends, which lost 4 bases and 4 bases, there was a span of 14 bases. DNA for the CDR3: TGTGCCAGCAGTTGGTCACTGGAGGAGTACAATGAGCAGTTCTTC. Amino acid sequence: CASSWSLEEYNEQFF.

The V gene is TRBV14, the J gene TRBJ1-5, with D perhaps TRBD1 (5 bases). From germline, CDR1 is SGHDN and CDR2 FVKESK. The CDR3 consists of 15 residues. The V gene lost 0 bases and the J gene lost 7 bases, with 13 bases spanning the gap. The CDR3 coding sequence is TGTGCCAGCAGCCAAGATTTTCGGGGCAGGCAGCCCCAGCATTTT. Amino acid sequence: CASSQDFRGRQPQHF.

V gene TRBV10-3 combines with J gene TRBJ2-3, with D maybe TRBD2 (7 bases). V was cut by 7 bases and J by 3 bases, with 11 bases left in between. In germline, CDR1 is ENHRY, CDR2 SYGVKD. This CDR3 region has 13 residues. The CDR3 spells CAIKGGGTDTQYF. The CDR3 DNA follows: TGTGCCATCAAGGGGGGAGGGACAGATACGCAGTATTTT.

The J gene is TRBJ1-4, the V gene TRBV19, with D unresolved. CDR1 is LNHDA and CDR2 is SQIVND in the germline V gene (reference sequence). This CDR3 region has 13 residues. V was trimmed by 6 bases and J by 7 bases, leaving 12 bases between them. This chain's CDR3 is CASRKDMTEKLFF. Written as DNA, the CDR3 is TGTGCCAGTAGAAAAGACATGACTGAAAAACTGTTTTTT. Drawing the rest from reference TRBV19 and TRBJ1-4, the complete variable domain is DGGITQSPKYLFRKEGQNVTLSCEQNLNHDAMYWYRQDPGQGLRLIYYSQIVNDFQKGDIAEGYSVSREKKESFPLTVTSAQKNPTAFYLCASRKDMTEKLFFGSGTQLSVL.

V gene TRBV6-5 combines with J gene TRBJ1-1; 10 nucleotides line up with TRBD1. Per the germline V gene, CDR1 is MNHEY and CDR2 is SVGAGI. The length of the CDR3 is 14 residues. V was pared by 5 bases and J by 4 bases, with 4 bases of the junction left unmatched. CDR3 in DNA: TGTGCCAGCAGTCGACAGGGGGCGCGCACTGAAGCTTTCTTT. Its translation: CASSRQGARTEAFF.

This chain links TRBV18 with TRBJ1-2; D call uncertain. Per germline, CDR1 KGHSH and CDR2 LQKENI. Trimming took 3 bases from V and 8 from J, leaving 13 bases between them. The length of the CDR3 is 13 residues. The CDR3 region has the DNA TGTGCCAGCTCACCCCTTGAGGAGGTCGGCTACACCTTC. Translation gives CASSPLEEVGYTF.

The rearrangement links TRBV4-3 to TRBJ1-4, with 8 bases fitting TRBD1. This CDR3 comprises 15 residues. Germline V gene sequence: CDR1 LGHNA, CDR2 YSLEER. Trimming removed 4 bases from V and 5 bases from J; junction bases left unmatched: 6. CDR3 DNA: TGCGCCAGCAGCCCCCACCCAGGGGGCAATGAAAAACTGTTTTTT. It translates to CASSPHPGGNEKLFF.

The V gene is TRBV7-7, the J gene TRBJ1-3; D gene uncertain. The CDR3 contains 15 residues. Germline assignment: CDR1 SSHAT and CDR2 FNYEAQ (reference sequence). V gave up 5 bases and J gave up 1 base, with 12 bases separating them. In DNA, the CDR3 is TGTGCCAGCAGCCCATTCGAGGGTTCTGGAAACACCATATATTTT. This codes for CASSPFEGSGNTIYF.